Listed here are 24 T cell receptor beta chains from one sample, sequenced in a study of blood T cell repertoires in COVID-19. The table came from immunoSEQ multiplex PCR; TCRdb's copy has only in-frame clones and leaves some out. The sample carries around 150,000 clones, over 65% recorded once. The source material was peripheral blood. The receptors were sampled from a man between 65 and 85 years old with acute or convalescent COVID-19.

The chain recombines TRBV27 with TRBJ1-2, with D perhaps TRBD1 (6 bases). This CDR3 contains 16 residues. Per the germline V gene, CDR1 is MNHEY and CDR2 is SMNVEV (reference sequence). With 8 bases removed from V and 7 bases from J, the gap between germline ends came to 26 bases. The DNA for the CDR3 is TGTGCCAGCTGTCCGAGGGGACACACTAAAGTTAGTGGCTACACCTTC. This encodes CASCPRGHTKVSGYTF.

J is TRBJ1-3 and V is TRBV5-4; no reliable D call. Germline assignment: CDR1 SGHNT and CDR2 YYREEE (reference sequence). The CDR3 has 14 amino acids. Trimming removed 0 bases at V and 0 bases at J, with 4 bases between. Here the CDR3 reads CASSLGGSGNTIYF. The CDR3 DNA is TGTGCCAGCAGCTTGGGAGGCTCTGGAAACACCATATATTTT.

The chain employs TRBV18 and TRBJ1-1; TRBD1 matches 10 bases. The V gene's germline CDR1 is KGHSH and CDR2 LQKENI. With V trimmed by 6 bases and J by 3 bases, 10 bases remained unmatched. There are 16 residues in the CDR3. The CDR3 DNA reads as TGTGCCAGCTCGCGGGGACAGGGGAACGCTCACACTGAAGCTTTCTTT. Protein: CASSRGQGNAHTEAFF.

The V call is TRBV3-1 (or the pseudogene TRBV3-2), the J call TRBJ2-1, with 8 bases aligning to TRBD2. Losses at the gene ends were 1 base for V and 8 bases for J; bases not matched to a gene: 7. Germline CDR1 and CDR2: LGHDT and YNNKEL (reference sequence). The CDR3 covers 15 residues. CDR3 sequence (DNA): TGTGCCAGCAGCCAAGGTGCAAGCGGGAGTGATGAGCAGTTCTTC. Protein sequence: CASSQGASGSDEQFF.

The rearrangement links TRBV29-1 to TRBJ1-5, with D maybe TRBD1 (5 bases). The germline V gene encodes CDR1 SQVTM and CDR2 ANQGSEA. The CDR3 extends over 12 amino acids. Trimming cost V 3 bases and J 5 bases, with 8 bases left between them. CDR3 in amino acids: CSVDVRDQPQHF. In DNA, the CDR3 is TGCAGCGTTGATGTCAGGGATCAGCCCCAGCATTTT.

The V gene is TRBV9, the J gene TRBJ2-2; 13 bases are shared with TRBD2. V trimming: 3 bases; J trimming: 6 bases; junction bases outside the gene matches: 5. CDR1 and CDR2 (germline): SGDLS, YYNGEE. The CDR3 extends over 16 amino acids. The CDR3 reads CASSAVLAGGSGELFF. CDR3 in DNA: TGTGCCAGCAGCGCCGTACTAGCGGGAGGGTCCGGGGAGCTGTTTTTT.

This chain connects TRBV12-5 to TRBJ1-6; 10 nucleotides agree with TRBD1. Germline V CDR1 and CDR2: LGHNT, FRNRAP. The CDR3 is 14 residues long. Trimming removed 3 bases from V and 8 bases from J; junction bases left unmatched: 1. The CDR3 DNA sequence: TGTGCTAGTGGTTTCGGACAGGGGGATTCACCCCTCCACTTT. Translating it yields CASGFGQGDSPLHF.

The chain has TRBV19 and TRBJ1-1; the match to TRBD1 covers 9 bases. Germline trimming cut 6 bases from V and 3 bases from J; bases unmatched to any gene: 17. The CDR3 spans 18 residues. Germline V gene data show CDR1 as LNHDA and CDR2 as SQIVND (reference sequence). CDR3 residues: CASSERTGTGSRDTEAFF. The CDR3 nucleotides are TGTGCCAGTAGCGAACGCACCGGGACAGGGTCGAGGGACACTGAAGCTTTCTTT.

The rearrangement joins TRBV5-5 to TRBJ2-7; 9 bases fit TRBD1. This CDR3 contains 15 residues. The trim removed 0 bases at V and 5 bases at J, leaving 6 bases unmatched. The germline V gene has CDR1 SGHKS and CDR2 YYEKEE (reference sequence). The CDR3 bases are TGTGCCAGCAGCTTGGTTCCGGGACAGGGTCACGAGCAGTACTTC. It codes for CASSLVPGQGHEQYF.

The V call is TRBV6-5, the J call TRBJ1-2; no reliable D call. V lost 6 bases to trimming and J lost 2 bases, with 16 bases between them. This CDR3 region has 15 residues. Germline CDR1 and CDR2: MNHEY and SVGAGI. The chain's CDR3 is CASRATELANYGYTF. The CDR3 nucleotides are TGTGCCAGCAGAGCAACAGAGCTCGCAAACTATGGCTACACCTTC.

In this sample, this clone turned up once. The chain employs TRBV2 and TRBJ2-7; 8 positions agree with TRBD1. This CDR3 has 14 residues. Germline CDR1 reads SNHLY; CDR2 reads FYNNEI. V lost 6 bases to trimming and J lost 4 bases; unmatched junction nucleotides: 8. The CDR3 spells CASRHAGQEYEQYF. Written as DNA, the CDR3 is TGTGCCAGCAGACACGCGGGACAGGAATACGAGCAGTACTTC.

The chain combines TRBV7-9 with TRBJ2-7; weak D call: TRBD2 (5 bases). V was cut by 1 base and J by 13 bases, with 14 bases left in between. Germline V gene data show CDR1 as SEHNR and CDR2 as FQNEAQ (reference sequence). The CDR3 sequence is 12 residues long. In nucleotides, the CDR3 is TGTGCCAGCAGCTTAGAAGGAGGACTGGAATACTTC. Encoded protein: CASSLEGGLEYF.

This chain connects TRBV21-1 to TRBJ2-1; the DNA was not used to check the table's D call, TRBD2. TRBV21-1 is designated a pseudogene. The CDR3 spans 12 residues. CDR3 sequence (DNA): TGTGCCAGCAGCAAATTGAGTAATGAGCAGTTCTTC. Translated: CASSKLSNEQFF.

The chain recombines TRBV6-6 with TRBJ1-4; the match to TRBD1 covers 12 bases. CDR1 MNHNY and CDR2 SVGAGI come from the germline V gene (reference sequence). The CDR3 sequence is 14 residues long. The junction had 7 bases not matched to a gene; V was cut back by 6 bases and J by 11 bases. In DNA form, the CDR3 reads TGTGCCAGCAGCCCCGGGGACAGGGGGCATAAACTGTTTTTT. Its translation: CASSPGDRGHKLFF.

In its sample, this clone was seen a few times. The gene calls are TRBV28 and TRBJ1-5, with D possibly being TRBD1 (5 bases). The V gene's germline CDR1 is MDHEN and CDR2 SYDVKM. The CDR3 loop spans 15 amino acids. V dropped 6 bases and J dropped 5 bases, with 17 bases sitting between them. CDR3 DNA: TGTGCCAGCAGGAGAGTAGGACCGGGGGATCAGCCCCAGCATTTT. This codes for CASRRVGPGDQPQHF.

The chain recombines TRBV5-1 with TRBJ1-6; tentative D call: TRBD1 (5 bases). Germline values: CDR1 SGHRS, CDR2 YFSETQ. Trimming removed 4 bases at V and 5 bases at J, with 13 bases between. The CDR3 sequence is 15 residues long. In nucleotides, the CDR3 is TGCGCCAGCAGCCCCGGGGGTTCGGATAATTCACCCCTCCACTTT. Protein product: CASSPGGSDNSPLHF.

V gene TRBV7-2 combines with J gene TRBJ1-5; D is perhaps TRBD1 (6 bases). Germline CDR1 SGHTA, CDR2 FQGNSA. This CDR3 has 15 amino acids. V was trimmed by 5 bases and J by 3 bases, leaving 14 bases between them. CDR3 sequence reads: CASSLAGVLNQPQHF. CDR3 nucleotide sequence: TGTGCCAGCAGCCTGGCAGGGGTCCTCAATCAGCCCCAGCATTTT. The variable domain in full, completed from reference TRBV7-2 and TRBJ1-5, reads GAGVSQSPSNKVTEKGKDVELRCDPISGHTALYWYRQSLGQGLEFLIYFQGNSAPDKSGLPSDRFSAERTGGSVSTLTIQRTQQEDSAVYLCASSLAGVLNQPQHFGDGTRLSIL.

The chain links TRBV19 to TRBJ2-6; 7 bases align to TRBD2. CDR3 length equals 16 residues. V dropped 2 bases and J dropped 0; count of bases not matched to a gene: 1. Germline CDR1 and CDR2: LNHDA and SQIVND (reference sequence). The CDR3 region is CASSITGGSGANVLTF. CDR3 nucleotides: TGTGCCAGTAGTATAACGGGGGGCTCTGGGGCCAACGTCCTGACTTTC. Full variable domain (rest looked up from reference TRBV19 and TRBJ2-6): DGGITQSPKYLFRKEGQNVTLSCEQNLNHDAMYWYRQDPGQGLRLIYYSQIVNDFQKGDIAEGYSVSREKKESFPLTVTSAQKNPTAFYLCASSITGGSGANVLTFGAGSRLTVL.

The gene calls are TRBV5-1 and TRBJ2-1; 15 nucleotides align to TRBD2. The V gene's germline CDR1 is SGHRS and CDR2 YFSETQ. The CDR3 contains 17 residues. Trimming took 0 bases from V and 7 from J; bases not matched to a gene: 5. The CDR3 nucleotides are TGCGCCAGCAGCTTGGTCGGACTAGCGGGAGGGGGGAATGAGCAGTTCTTC. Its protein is CASSLVGLAGGGNEQFF.

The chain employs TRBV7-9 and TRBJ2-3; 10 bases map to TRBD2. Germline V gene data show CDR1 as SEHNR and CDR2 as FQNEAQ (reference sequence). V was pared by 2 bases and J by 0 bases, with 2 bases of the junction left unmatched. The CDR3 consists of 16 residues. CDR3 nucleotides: TGTGCCAGCAGCTTATCTAGCGGGGGAAGCACAGATACGCAGTATTTT. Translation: CASSLSSGGSTDTQYF.

The CDR3 DNA follows: TGTGCCACCCGGCGCACAGGGAGAAACACTGAAGCTTTCTTT. It translates to CATRRTGRNTEAFF. The chain couples TRBV19 to TRBJ1-1; D may be TRBD1 (6 bases). CDR3 length equals 14 residues. CDR1 is LNHDA and CDR2 is SQIVND in the germline V gene (reference sequence). Trimming stripped 10 bases from V and 2 bases from J, with 17 bases between.

The CDR3 nucleotides are TGTGCCAGCAGTTTACGGGGGGCCGGCACAGATACGCAGTATTTT. Its protein is CASSLRGAGTDTQYF. The V gene is TRBV28, the J gene TRBJ2-3, with D possibly matching TRBD2 (7 bases). CDR1 is MDHEN and CDR2 is SYDVKM in the germline V gene. The V and J ends lost 2 bases and 1 base respectively, with 10 bases between them. This CDR3 has 15 amino acids.

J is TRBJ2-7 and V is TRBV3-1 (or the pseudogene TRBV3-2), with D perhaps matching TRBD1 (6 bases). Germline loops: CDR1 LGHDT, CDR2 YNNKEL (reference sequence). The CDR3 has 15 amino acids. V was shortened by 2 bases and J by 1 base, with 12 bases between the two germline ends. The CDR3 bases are TGTGCCAGCAGCCAACCCATGACAGGTTCCTACGAGCAGTACTTC. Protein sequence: CASSQPMTGSYEQYF.

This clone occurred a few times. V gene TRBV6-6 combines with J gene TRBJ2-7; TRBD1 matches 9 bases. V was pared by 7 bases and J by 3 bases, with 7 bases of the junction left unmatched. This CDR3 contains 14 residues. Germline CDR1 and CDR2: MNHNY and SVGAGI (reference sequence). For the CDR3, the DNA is TGTGCCAGCACTCTAACAGGGGGCATCTACGAGCAGTACTTC. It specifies CASTLTGGIYEQYF.